This T cell receptor (beta chain) was sequenced in a study of shared clonotypes between healthy human individuals. The naive CD8 subset, CD45RO-negative cells positively selected for CCR7, excluded terminally differentiated effector memory CD45RA+ cells. Donors, without exception, were Caucasian adults residing in Nashville, Tennessee. Notes on the study in general: Clonotypes shared by all four donors outscored non-shared clonotypes in generation probability.

Per the germline V gene, CDR1 is MNHEY and CDR2 is SMNVEV (reference sequence). The CDR3 is made up of 15 amino acids. With V trimmed by 4 bases and J by 6 bases, 6 bases remained unmatched. Points on this clone: The antigen remains unidentified.

Each replicate PCR on the sorted subsets used roughly 200 ng DNA (around 30,000 T cell genomes). In the study's own analysis: Filtering was not the same, since immunoSEQ gave junction-only sequences without quality scores. The table came from immunoSEQ multiplex PCR; TCRdb's copy has only in-frame clones and leaves some out. That table is the source of V, J and clone size, and D and trimming were worked out from the DNA. The sample consists of about 2 million clones, roughly 95% of them appearing once. J is TRBJ2-3 and V is TRBV27; 11 bases agree with TRBD1. The clonotype originates from a man younger than 35 in good health. Source material: naive CD8+ T cells sorted from blood. DNA of the CDR3: TGTGCCAGCAGTTCCGGGACAGGGGGTTGGGATACGCAGTATTTT. Its protein is CASSSGTGGWDTQYF.